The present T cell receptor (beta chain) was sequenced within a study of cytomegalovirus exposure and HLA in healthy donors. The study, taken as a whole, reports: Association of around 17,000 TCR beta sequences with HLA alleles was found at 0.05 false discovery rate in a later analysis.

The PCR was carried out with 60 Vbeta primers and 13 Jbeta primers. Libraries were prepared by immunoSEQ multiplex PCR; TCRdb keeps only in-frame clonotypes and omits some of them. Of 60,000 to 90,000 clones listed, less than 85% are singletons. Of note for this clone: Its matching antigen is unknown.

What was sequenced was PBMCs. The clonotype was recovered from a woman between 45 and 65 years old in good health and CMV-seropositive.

The CDR3, as DNA: TGTGCCATCATGAGAGAATACGAGCAGTACTTC. Translated: CAIMREYEQYF. This sequence joins TRBV10-3 and TRBJ2-7, with unresolved D. V was cut by 7 bases and J by 4 bases, with 8 bases left in between. Looked up from germline, CDR1 is ENHRY and CDR2 is SYGVKD. This CDR3 is 11 amino acids long.